Here is one TCR beta chain with its context. Among the donors, all were Caucasian adults who lived in Nashville, Tennessee. The assay was immunoSEQ multiplex PCR, and TCRdb's table has in-frame clones only and misses some. The repertoire holds fewer than 650,000 clones, 70% to 80% seen once, with 10% to 15% in the top ten. Germline CDR1 is SGHAT and CDR2 is FQNNGV. This CDR3 has 14 residues. Trimming took off 0 bases at V and 4 bases at J, with 6 bases between the two ends. This specimen belongs to a study of shared clonotypes between healthy human individuals. This TCR came from a woman aged 40 to 50 in good health. Some clones in this sample may be carry-over from other donors' samples. The chain has TRBV11-2 and TRBJ2-2, with unresolved D. Source material: PBMCs. The DNA for the CDR3 is TGTGCCAGCAGCTTAGATCGAGTCACCGGGGAGCTGTTTTTT. This codes for CASSLDRVTGELFF.